This T cell receptor beta chain was obtained from a study of blood T cells in healthy people across ages. Total RNA, at least 6 micrograms per sample, was extracted from PBMCs. Study observations and caveats: Any changes in expanded clonotypes were possibly confounded, as donor CMV status remained unknown. From one million sequenced T cells, diversity estimates were lower bounds.

A remark on this clonotype: Its antigen remains unknown.

The germline gives CDR1 SQVTM, CDR2 ANQGSEA. V was trimmed by 3 bases and J by 0 bases, leaving 9 bases between them. This CDR3 contains 13 residues. Sample-barcoded 5' priming and a J-beta primer mix drove a second PCR of about 7 to 11 cycles. Tags on each cDNA molecule came from a template-switch adaptor with 12 random nucleotides. TCRdb recomputed calls from the 5' RACE reads with MiXCR, one row per CDR3 protein. The data show fewer than 2,000,000 distinct CDR3 sequences, with about two fifths seen just once and under 25% held by the top ten. The sample taken for sequencing was blood. This receptor was identified in a human donor in good health. The rearrangement joins TRBV29-1 to TRBJ2-7; possibly TRBD1 for D (5 bases). The CDR3 is CSVEDKDSYEQYF. For the CDR3, the DNA is TGCAGCGTTGAGGACAAGGACTCCTACGAGCAGTACTTC.